The T cell receptor (beta chain) under discussion was sequenced for a study of glioma-infiltrating T cells after dendritic cell vaccination. Study details: Treatment, given 2003 to 2012, was autologous tumor lysate-pulsed dendritic cell vaccination.

Germline V lookup: CDR1 LNHDA, CDR2 SQIVND (reference sequence). The CDR3 contains 12 residues. The V and J ends lost 0 bases and 8 bases respectively, with 6 bases between them. This clone has only one observation. Here immunoSEQ multiplex PCR was the method, and the copy in TCRdb shows in-frame clones only, minus some. The repertoire holds about 90,000 clones, with about 84% as singletons. Specimen: blood, collected before dendritic cell vaccination. The chain is built from TRBV19 and TRBJ2-3, with unresolved D. The TCR sequence derives from a human donor with glioblastoma. CDR3: CASSIEAGTQYF. The CDR3 DNA is TGTGCCAGTAGTATAGAAGCCGGTACGCAGTATTTT.